A selection of T cell receptor beta chains follows, all from one sample in a study of blood T cells in healthy people across ages. TCRdb itself ran the 5' RACE reads through MiXCR, one entry per CDR3 protein. The table shows about 640,000 distinct CDR3 sequences, with roughly 58% occurring only once. The sample comprised blood. The source is a man between 60 and 70 years old in good health. CDR3s include the opening cysteine and the closing phenylalanine or tryptophan. A D gene is named only where the DNA matches it firmly. Rows give clone size only sometimes, using once, few, many, or a class for an expanded clone.

J gene | clone size | D gene | V gene | CDR3 protein | CDR3 DNA
TRBJ2-3 | NA | TRBD2 | TRBV6-5 | CASRLAGGTTDTQYF | TGTGCCAGCAGACTAGCGGGGGGCACCACAGATACGCAGTATTTT
TRBJ2-7 | NA | NA | TRBV5-1 | CASSLGASYNEQYF | TGCGCCAGCAGCTTGGGGGCCTCCTACAATGAGCAGTACTTC
TRBJ1-2 | few | TRBD1 | TRBV6-5 | CASSRPRTGLNYGYTF | TGTGCCAGCAGCCGTCCCCGGACAGGTCTCAACTATGGCTACACCTTC
TRBJ2-1 | NA | TRBD2 | TRBV7-2 | CASSSASGGYNEQFF | TGTGCCAGCAGCTCCGCTAGCGGGGGCTACAATGAGCAGTTCTTC
TRBJ2-1 | NA | TRBD1 | TRBV10-1 | CASSDTGQGSNEQFF | TGCGCCAGCAGTGATACGGGACAGGGAAGCAATGAGCAGTTCTTC
TRBJ2-1 | NA | NA | TRBV9 | CASSAEGGAAYNEQFF | TGTGCCAGCAGCGCCGAGGGTGGCGCGGCCTACAATGAGCAGTTCTTC
TRBJ1-2 | once | NA | TRBV5-1 | CASSLEGSLYGYTF | TGCGCCAGCAGCTTGGAGGGCAGCCTCTATGGCTACACCTTC
TRBJ2-7 | many | TRBD1 | TRBV20-1 | CSAPRSGQGHEQYF | TGCAGTGCACCCCGGTCGGGACAGGGCCACGAGCAGTACTTC
TRBJ2-5 | few | NA | TRBV3-1 | CASSQGDATQYF | TGTGCCAGCAGCCAAGGGGACGCCACCCAGTACTTC
TRBJ2-1 | NA | NA | TRBV2 | CASSPRGVDNEQFF | TGTGCCAGCTCGCCGCGAGGGGTAGACAATGAGCAGTTCTTC